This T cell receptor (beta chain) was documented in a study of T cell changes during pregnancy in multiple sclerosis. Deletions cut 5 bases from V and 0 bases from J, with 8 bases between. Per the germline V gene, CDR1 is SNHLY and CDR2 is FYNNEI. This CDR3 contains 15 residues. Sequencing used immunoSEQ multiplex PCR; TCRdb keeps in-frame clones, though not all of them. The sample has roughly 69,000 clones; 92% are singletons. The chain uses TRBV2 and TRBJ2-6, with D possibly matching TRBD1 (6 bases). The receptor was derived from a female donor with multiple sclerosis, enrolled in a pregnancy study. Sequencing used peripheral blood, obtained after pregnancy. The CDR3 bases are TGTGCCAGCAGTTACAGGGTCTCTGGGGCCAACGTCCTGACTTTC. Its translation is CASSYRVSGANVLTF.